This T cell receptor beta chain comes out of a study of blood T cells in healthy people across ages. Then a second PCR, running roughly 7 to 11 cycles, was carried out with a sample-barcoded 5' primer and a J-beta primer mix. TCRdb independently ran MiXCR on the 5' RACE reads; one entry per CDR3 protein. The data contain roughly 800,000 distinct CDR3 sequences, 58% of them singletons. Deletions cut 5 bases from V and 6 bases from J, with 22 bases between. Per germline, CDR1 SQVTM and CDR2 ANQGSEA. The CDR3 spans 15 residues. Each donor gave roughly 9.2 milliliters of peripheral blood. Samples each yielded at least 6 micrograms of total RNA. With regard to this clonotype: Its antigen is undetermined.

Broader study findings: Long-lived donors exceeded aged donors in naive CD4+ cells and diversity. The fall in TCR beta diversity per million T cells was roughly linear with age.

The V call is TRBV29-1, the J call TRBJ1-2, with D perhaps matching TRBD1 (6 bases). This receptor was taken from a young man in good health. The sequenced sample was blood. This chain's CDR3 is CSVSGAGSELNGYTF. The CDR3 DNA sequence: TGCAGCGTTTCAGGGGCAGGTTCCGAATTGAATGGCTACACCTTC.